A single sample gave rise to the 22 T cell receptor beta chains below, sequenced in a study of shared clonotypes between healthy human individuals. Method: immunoSEQ multiplex PCR; TCRdb's copy keeps in-frame clones and lacks some. The sample carries about 2,200,000 clones, roughly 91% recorded once. Naivety among CD8 cells was defined by CD45RO negativity and positive CCR7 selection, thereby excluding terminally differentiated effector memory CD45RA+ cells. Sequences were obtained from naive CD8+ T cells from PBMCs. These receptors all come from a man aged 18 to 30 in good health. Some clones in this sample may be carry-over from other donors' samples.

The V call is TRBV28, the J call TRBJ2-3; 10 nucleotides match TRBD2. V shed 4 bases, J shed 5 bases, and the junction held 12 bases outside the gene matches. CDR3 length: 17 residues. Germline V gene sequence: CDR1 MDHEN, CDR2 SYDVKM. The CDR3 here is CASSSFRLAGAGDTQYF. In nucleotides, the CDR3 is TGTGCCAGCAGTTCATTTCGCCTAGCGGGAGCAGGAGATACGCAGTATTTT.

This clone has just one count. The rearrangement uses TRBV19 and TRBJ2-7; D may be TRBD2 (6 bases). Germline CDR1 and CDR2: LNHDA and SQIVND (reference sequence). The CDR3 has 13 amino acids. V lost 7 bases and J 4 bases, leaving 14 bases between the germline ends. DNA for the CDR3: TGTGCCAGTAAGTCGCCCCGGGGGTACGAGCAGTACTTC. Translated, it gives CASKSPRGYEQYF.

The chain has TRBV7-9 and TRBJ2-3, with unresolved D. From germline, CDR1 is SEHNR and CDR2 FQNEAQ (reference sequence). The CDR3 spans 15 residues. Trimming cost V 8 bases and J 0 bases, with 15 bases left between them. DNA of the CDR3: TGTGCCAGCCCCGCCGATGGTGGGAGCACAGATACGCAGTATTTT. Protein product: CASPADGGSTDTQYF. The full variable domain, rest sourced from reference TRBV7-9 and TRBJ2-3, is DTGVSQNPRHKITKRGQNVTFRCDPISEHNRLYWYRQTLGQGPEFLTYFQNEAQLEKSRLLSDRFSAERPKGSFSTLEIQRTEQGDSAMYLCASPADGGSTDTQYFGPGTRLTVL.

The gene calls are TRBV7-3 and TRBJ2-7; D is ambiguous. The CDR3 is 14 amino acids. Between the trimmed V and J ends, which lost 2 bases and 0 bases, there was a span of 8 bases. CDR1 and CDR2 (germline): SGHTA, FQGTGA. The DNA of the CDR3 is TGTGCCAGCAGCTTAGGTGACAACTCCTACGAGCAGTACTTC. This sequence encodes CASSLGDNSYEQYF.

This clone occurred a few times. The gene calls are TRBV25-1 and TRBJ1-1; 10 bases line up with TRBD1. CDR3 length: 13 amino acids. CDR1 MGHDK and CDR2 SYGVNS come from the germline V gene. Trimming cost V 5 bases and J 5 bases; bases outside gene matches: 2. CDR3 sequence reads: CASSWTGGTEAFF. CDR3 in DNA: TGTGCCAGCAGTTGGACAGGGGGTACTGAAGCTTTCTTT.

The chain combines TRBV28 with TRBJ2-7; 7 nucleotides align to TRBD1. CDR1 MDHEN and CDR2 SYDVKM come from the germline V gene. The CDR3 has 13 amino acids. Trimming at V came to 6 bases and at J to 3 bases, leaving 5 bases not matched to a gene. The CDR3 DNA reads TGTGCCAGCAGATACGACAGGGACTACGAGCAGTACTTC. It codes for CASRYDRDYEQYF. The variable domain in full, with the rest retrieved from reference TRBV28 and TRBJ2-7, is DVKVTQSSRYLVKRTGEKVFLECVQDMDHENMFWYRQDPGLGLRLIYFSYDVKMKEKGDIPEGYSVSREKKERFSLILESASTNQTSMYLCASRYDRDYEQYFGPGTRLTVT.

The V gene is TRBV28, the J gene TRBJ1-3; maybe TRBD1 (5 bases). CDR3 length equals 21 residues. Germline assignment: CDR1 MDHEN and CDR2 SYDVKM. Trimming shortened V by 2 bases and J by 8 bases, and 34 bases separated the two germline ends. Here the CDR3 DNA reads TGTGCCAGCAGTTTAAGGCCGGAGGGGTACGCTATCTTGGATACTAGAGACACCATATATTTT. Protein sequence: CASSLRPEGYAILDTRDTIYF. The full variable domain, rest sourced from reference TRBV28 and TRBJ1-3, is DVKVTQSSRYLVKRTGEKVFLECVQDMDHENMFWYRQDPGLGLRLIYFSYDVKMKEKGDIPEGYSVSREKKERFSLILESASTNQTSMYLCASSLRPEGYAILDTRDTIYFGEGSWLTVV.

This chain connects TRBV28 to TRBJ2-3, with a possible D match to TRBD2 (6 bases). Germline lookup yields CDR1 MDHEN and CDR2 SYDVKM. Deletions cut 5 bases from V and 6 bases from J, with 18 bases between. The CDR3 is 15 amino acids. The CDR3 region is CASSPRRDLTDTQYF. CDR3 in DNA: TGTGCCAGCAGTCCCCGGCGGGACTTGACGGATACGCAGTATTTT.

This clone was counted once. The chain uses TRBV21-1 and TRBJ2-7; the table gives TRBD2 as D, unverified against the DNA. TRBV21-1 represents a pseudogene. This CDR3 is 16 amino acids long. The DNA for the CDR3 is TGTGCCAGCAGCAAAGAACTAGCGGGAGTACCCTACGAGCAGTACTTC. Protein product: CASSKELAGVPYEQYF.

J is TRBJ1-5 and V is TRBV28; weak D call: TRBD1 (6 bases). This CDR3 is built from 15 residues. Germline assignment: CDR1 MDHEN and CDR2 SYDVKM. V was trimmed by 5 bases and J by 3 bases, leaving 14 bases between them. In nucleotides, the CDR3 is TGTGCCAGCAGTCTCCACAGGGAGTTCAATCAGCCCCAGCATTTT. Translating gives CASSLHREFNQPQHF.

The V gene is TRBV6-5, the J gene TRBJ1-3, with D tentatively TRBD1 (5 bases). V was cut by 7 bases and J by 0 bases, with 13 bases left in between. The CDR3 length is 15 residues. The germline V gene has CDR1 MNHEY and CDR2 SVGAGI. This CDR3 is CASKPGTYSGNTIYF. The CDR3 DNA reads TGTGCCAGCAAGCCTGGGACGTACTCTGGAAACACCATATATTTT.

This rearrangement joins TRBV10-3 to TRBJ2-3; the match to TRBD2 covers 9 bases. Germline CDR1 and CDR2: ENHRY and SYGVKD. The CDR3 sequence is 14 residues long. Trimming removed 4 bases from V and 4 bases from J; junction bases left unmatched: 3. This CDR3 reads CAISALAGADTQYF. DNA of the CDR3: TGTGCCATCAGTGCATTAGCGGGAGCAGATACGCAGTATTTT.

A word on this clone: This sample also contains other DNA sequences that code for the same CDR3. In DNA, the CDR3 is TGTGCCAGCAGCCCGGACAGGGTGAACACCGGGGAGCTGTTTTTT. It specifies CASSPDRVNTGELFF. The chain links TRBV27 to TRBJ2-2, with 8 bases matching TRBD1. V gave up 6 bases and J gave up 1 base; unmatched junction bases: 4. The V gene's germline CDR1 is MNHEY and CDR2 SMNVEV (reference sequence). The CDR3 is made up of 15 amino acids.

The gene calls are TRBV6-5 and TRBJ1-1; no clear D gene. This CDR3 is built from 15 residues. V gave up 4 bases and J gave up 0 bases, with 12 bases separating them. Germline values: CDR1 MNHEY, CDR2 SVGAGI. DNA for the CDR3: TGTGCCAGCAGTTCCCAAAGGTTAATGAACACTGAAGCTTTCTTT. Protein product: CASSSQRLMNTEAFF.

The chain has TRBV28 and TRBJ1-3, with TRBD1 as a possible D gene (6 bases). The V and J ends lost 6 bases and 0 bases respectively, with 15 bases between them. In germline, CDR1 is MDHEN, CDR2 SYDVKM. This CDR3 comprises 16 residues. CDR3 nucleotides: TGTGCCAGCAGCTTAGGAACAGGGCGCTCTGGAAACACCATATATTTT. Translated, it gives CASSLGTGRSGNTIYF. The full variable domain, rest sourced from reference TRBV28 and TRBJ1-3, is DVKVTQSSRYLVKRTGEKVFLECVQDMDHENMFWYRQDPGLGLRLIYFSYDVKMKEKGDIPEGYSVSREKKERFSLILESASTNQTSMYLCASSLGTGRSGNTIYFGEGSWLTVV.

The sample holds a few counts of this clone. The chain carries TRBV5-6 and TRBJ2-1; D unresolved. Between the trimmed V and J ends, which lost 3 bases and 10 bases, there was a span of 8 bases. From germline, CDR1 is SGHDT and CDR2 YYEEEE. The CDR3 has 11 amino acids. CDR3 DNA: TGTGCCAGCAGCTCTTTGCGCGAGCAGTTCTTC. Amino acids: CASSSLREQFF.

The sample holds a few counts of this clone. The chain combines TRBV28 with TRBJ1-1, with 8 bases lining up with TRBD1. From germline, CDR1 is MDHEN and CDR2 SYDVKM. V lost 3 bases, J lost 6 bases, and 6 bases stayed unmatched. The CDR3 loop spans 14 amino acids. The CDR3 protein is CASSFGQGGPEAFF. The CDR3 DNA sequence: TGTGCCAGCAGTTTCGGACAGGGCGGCCCTGAAGCTTTCTTT.

This clone was picked up one time. V usage is TRBV9 and J usage is TRBJ1-1; D is possibly TRBD1 (5 bases). Germline V gives CDR1 SGDLS, CDR2 YYNGEE. The V and J ends lost 3 bases and 3 bases respectively, with 18 bases between them. This CDR3 comprises 16 residues. Written as DNA, the CDR3 is TGTGCCAGCAGCGGGCACATGGCTCCGGGGGACACTGAAGCTTTCTTT. Protein product: CASSGHMAPGDTEAFF.

CDR3 sequence reads: CASSPTGTSGRGGFGQFF. For the CDR3, the DNA is TGTGCCAGCAGCCCAACCGGGACTAGCGGGAGGGGGGGATTTGGACAGTTCTTC. The J gene is TRBJ2-1, the V gene TRBV7-9; 16 bases align to TRBD2. CDR3 length equals 18 residues. CDR1 is SEHNR, CDR2 FQNEAQ, per germline (reference sequence). J lost 13 bases, V lost 5 bases, and 17 bases had no gene match.

The chain uses TRBV2 and TRBJ2-5, with D perhaps TRBD2 (5 bases). Germline assignment: CDR1 SNHLY and CDR2 FYNNEI. V was shortened by 3 bases and J by 2 bases, with 13 bases between the two germline ends. There are 15 residues in the CDR3. The CDR3 region is CASSEGRGQQETQYF. CDR3 sequence (DNA): TGTGCCAGCAGTGAGGGGAGAGGGCAGCAAGAGACCCAGTACTTC.

The chain has TRBV9 and TRBJ2-1; TRBD2 matches at 8 bases. V shed 4 bases and J 6 bases; nucleotides not matched to a gene: 9. Per the germline V gene, CDR1 is SGDLS and CDR2 is YYNGEE. The CDR3 is made up of 15 amino acids. CDR3 DNA: TGTGCCAGCAGCTCTAGCCGGGAGGGCCCCAATGAGCAGTTCTTC. It specifies CASSSSREGPNEQFF.

This clone was recorded only once. The V gene is TRBV7-9, the J gene TRBJ2-7; maybe TRBD2 (7 bases). CDR1 is SEHNR and CDR2 is FQNEAQ in the germline V gene (reference sequence). Trimming shortened V by 5 bases and J by 2 bases, and 19 bases separated the two germline ends. The CDR3 extends over 16 amino acids. CDR3: CASSPAKGGAPYEQYF. For the CDR3, the DNA is TGTGCCAGCAGCCCCGCGAAAGGGGGGGCGCCCTACGAGCAGTACTTC.